This record covers a single T cell receptor beta chain. Its antigen is unidentified. Measured with immunoSEQ multiplex PCR; TCRdb has only the in-frame clones, and not every one. The sample lists over 85,000 clones, around 90% occurring once. The sample originates from a study of siplizumab effects on memory and regulatory T cells. Study-level findings and limits: Phenotypic classification as naive or memory proved unattainable for roughly 75-96% of proliferating CD4+ or CD8+ clones.

CDR1 is MNHNY, CDR2 SVGAGI, per germline (reference sequence). The CDR3 is made up of 14 amino acids. Trimming took 6 bases from V and 0 from J, leaving 11 bases between them. V gene TRBV6-6 combines with J gene TRBJ1-1; perhaps TRBD1 as D (5 bases). This TCR came from a human donor in good health. The sample consisted of CD4+ T cells sorted from blood. The CDR3 loop is CASRSRGLNTEAFF. CDR3 nucleotide sequence: TGTGCCAGCAGATCGAGGGGCCTGAACACTGAAGCTTTCTTT.